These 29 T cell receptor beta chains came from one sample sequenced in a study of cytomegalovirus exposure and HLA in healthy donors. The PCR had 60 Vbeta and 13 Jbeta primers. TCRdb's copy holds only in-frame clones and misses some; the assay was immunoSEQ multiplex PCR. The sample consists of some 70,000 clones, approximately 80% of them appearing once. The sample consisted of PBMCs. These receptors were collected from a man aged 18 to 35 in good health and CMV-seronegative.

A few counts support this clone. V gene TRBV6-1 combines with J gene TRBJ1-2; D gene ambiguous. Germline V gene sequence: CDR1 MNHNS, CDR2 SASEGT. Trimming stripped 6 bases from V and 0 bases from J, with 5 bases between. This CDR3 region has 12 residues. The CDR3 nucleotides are TGTGCCAGCAGGGGAGCTAACTATGGCTACACCTTC. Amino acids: CASRGANYGYTF.

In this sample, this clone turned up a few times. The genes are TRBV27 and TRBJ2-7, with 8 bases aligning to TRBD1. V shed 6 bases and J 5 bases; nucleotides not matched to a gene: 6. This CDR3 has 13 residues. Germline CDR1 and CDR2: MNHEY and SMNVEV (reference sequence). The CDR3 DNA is TGTGCCAGCAGCTGGACAGGGAGCCACGAGCAGTACTTC. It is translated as CASSWTGSHEQYF.

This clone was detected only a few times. The DNA of the CDR3 is TGCAGCGGAGCCGTCCATCATGAGCAGTTCTTC. Its protein product is CSGAVHHEQFF. J is TRBJ2-1 and V is TRBV29-1; D is unresolved. This CDR3 has 11 residues. Germline V gene lookup returns CDR1 SQVTM and CDR2 ANQGSEA. V gave up 7 bases and J gave up 8 bases, with 12 bases separating them.

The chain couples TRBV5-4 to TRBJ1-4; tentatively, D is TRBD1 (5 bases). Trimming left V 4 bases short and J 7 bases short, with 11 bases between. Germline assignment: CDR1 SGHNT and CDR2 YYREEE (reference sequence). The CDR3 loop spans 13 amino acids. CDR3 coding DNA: TGTGCCAGCAGCCCCCGACAGTCTGAAAAACTGTTTTTT. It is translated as CASSPRQSEKLFF.

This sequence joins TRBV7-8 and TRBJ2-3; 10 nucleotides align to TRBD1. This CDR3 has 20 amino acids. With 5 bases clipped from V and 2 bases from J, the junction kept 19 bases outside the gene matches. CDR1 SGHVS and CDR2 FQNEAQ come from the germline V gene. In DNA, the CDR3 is TGTGCCAGCAGCAACCCGCCAGGGACAGGGGTTAGGAGCGTCACAGATACGCAGTATTTT. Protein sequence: CASSNPPGTGVRSVTDTQYF.

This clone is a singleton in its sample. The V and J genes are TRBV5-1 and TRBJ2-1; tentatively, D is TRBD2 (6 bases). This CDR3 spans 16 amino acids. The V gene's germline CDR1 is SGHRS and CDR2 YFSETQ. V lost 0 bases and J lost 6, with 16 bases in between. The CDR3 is CASSLAGDQPFNEQFF. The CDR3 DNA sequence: TGCGCCAGCAGCTTGGCGGGGGACCAGCCTTTCAATGAGCAGTTCTTC.

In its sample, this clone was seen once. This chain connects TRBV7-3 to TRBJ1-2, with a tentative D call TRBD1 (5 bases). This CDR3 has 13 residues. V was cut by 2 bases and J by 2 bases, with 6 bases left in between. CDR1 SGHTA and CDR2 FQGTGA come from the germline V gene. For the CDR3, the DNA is TGTGCCAGCAGCTTAGACAGCAACTATGGCTACACCTTC. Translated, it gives CASSLDSNYGYTF.

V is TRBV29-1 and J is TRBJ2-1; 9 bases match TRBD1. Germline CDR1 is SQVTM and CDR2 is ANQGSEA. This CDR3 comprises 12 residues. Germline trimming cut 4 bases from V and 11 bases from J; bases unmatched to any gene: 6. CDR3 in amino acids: CSVAGQGPKQFF. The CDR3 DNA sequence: TGCAGCGTTGCAGGACAGGGGCCCAAGCAGTTCTTC.

The DNA for the CDR3 is TGCGCCAGCAGCCAGACAGCTGGTAGCAATCAGCCCCAGCATTTT. Amino acid sequence: CASSQTAGSNQPQHF. The rearrangement links TRBV4-3 to TRBJ1-5, with D possibly matching TRBD1 (5 bases). The germline V gene has CDR1 LGHNA and CDR2 YSLEER. The V gene lost 3 bases and the J gene lost 0 bases, with 9 bases spanning the gap. This CDR3 is 15 amino acids long.

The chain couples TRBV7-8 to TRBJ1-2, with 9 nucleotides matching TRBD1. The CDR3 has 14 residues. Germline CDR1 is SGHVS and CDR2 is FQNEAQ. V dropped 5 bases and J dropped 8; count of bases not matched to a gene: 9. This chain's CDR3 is CASSTTGGAAGYTF. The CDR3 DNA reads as TGTGCCAGCAGCACCACAGGGGGCGCGGCCGGCTACACCTTC.

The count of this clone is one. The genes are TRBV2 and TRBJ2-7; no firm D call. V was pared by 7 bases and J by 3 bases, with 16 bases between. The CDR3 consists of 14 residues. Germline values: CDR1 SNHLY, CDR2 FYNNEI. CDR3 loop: CASNGGVPHYEQYF. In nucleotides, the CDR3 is TGTGCCAGCAACGGCGGAGTGCCTCACTACGAGCAGTACTTC.

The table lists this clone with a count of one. The CDR3 sequence is CASSQDSHKPQHF. In nucleotides, the CDR3 is TGTGCCAGCAGCCAGGACAGTCACAAGCCCCAGCATTTT. The gene calls are TRBV11-1 and TRBJ1-5; tentative D call: TRBD1 (6 bases). V lost 5 bases and J 8 bases, leaving 13 bases between the germline ends. The CDR3 runs to 13 residues. Germline loops: CDR1 SGHAT, CDR2 FQDESV (reference sequence).

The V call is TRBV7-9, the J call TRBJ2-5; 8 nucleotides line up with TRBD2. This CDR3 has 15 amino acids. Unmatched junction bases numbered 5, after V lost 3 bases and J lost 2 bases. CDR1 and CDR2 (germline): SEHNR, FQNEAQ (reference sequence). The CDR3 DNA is TGTGCCAGCAGCTTTCGGGCTAGCGGGCAAGAGACCCAGTACTTC. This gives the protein CASSFRASGQETQYF.

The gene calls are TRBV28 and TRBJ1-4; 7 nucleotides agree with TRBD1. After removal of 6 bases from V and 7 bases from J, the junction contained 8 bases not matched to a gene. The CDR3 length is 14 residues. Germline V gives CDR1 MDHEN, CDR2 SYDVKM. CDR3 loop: CASSLQGFGEKLFF. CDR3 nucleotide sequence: TGTGCCAGCAGCCTACAGGGGTTTGGTGAAAAACTGTTTTTT.

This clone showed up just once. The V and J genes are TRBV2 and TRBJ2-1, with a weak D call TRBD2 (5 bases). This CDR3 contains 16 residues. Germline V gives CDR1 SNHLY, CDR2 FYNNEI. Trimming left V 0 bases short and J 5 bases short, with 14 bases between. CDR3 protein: CASSEARTSLHNEQFF. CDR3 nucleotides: TGTGCCAGCAGTGAAGCTAGGACTTCCTTGCACAATGAGCAGTTCTTC.

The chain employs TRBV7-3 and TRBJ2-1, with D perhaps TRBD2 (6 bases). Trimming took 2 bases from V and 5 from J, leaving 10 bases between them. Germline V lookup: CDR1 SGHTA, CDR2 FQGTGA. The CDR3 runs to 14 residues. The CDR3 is CASSLSGRNNEQFF. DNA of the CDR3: TGTGCCAGCAGCTTATCAGGGAGGAACAATGAGCAGTTCTTC.

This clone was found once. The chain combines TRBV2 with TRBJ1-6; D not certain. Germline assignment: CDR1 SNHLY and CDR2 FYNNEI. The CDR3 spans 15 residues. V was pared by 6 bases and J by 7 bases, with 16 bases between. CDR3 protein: CASRREGWVNSPLHF. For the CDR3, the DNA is TGTGCCAGCAGGCGTGAGGGTTGGGTCAATTCACCCCTCCACTTT.

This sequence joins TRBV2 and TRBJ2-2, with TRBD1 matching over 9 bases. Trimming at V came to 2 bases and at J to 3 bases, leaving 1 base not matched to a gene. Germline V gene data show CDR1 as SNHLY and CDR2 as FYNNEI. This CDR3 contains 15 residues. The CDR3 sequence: CASSETGGYTGELFF. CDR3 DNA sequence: TGTGCCAGCAGTGAAACAGGGGGCTACACCGGGGAGCTGTTTTTT.

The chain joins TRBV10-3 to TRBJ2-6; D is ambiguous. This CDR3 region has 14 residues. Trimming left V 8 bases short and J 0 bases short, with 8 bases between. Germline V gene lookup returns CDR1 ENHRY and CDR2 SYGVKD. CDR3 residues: CAIPQYSGANVLTF. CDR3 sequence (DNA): TGTGCCATCCCCCAGTACTCTGGGGCCAACGTCCTGACTTTC.

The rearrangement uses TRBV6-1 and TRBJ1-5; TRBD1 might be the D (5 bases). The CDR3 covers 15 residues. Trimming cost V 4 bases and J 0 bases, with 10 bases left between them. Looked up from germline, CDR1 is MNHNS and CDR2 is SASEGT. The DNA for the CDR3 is TGTGCCAGCAGTGGCTCAGGGTATAGCAATCAGCCCCAGCATTTT. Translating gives CASSGSGYSNQPQHF.

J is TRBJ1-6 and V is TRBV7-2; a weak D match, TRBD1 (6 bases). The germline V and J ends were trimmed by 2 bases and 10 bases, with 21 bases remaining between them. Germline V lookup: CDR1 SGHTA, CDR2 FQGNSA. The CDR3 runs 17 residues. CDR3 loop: CASSLISRGAGKSPLHF. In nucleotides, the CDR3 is TGTGCCAGCAGCTTAATCTCTCGGGGGGCAGGAAAGTCACCCCTCCACTTT.

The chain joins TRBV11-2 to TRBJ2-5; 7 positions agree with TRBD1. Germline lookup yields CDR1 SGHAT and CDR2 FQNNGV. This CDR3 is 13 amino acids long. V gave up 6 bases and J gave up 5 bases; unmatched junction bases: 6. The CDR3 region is CASSYDRDETQYF. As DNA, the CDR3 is TGTGCCAGCAGTTATGACAGGGATGAGACCCAGTACTTC.

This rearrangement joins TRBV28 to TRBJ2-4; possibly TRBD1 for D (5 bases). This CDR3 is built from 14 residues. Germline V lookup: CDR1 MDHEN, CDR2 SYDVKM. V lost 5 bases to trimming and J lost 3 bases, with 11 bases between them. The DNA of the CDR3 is TGTGCCAGCAGTGTCAGGGTCGACAAAAACATTCAGTACTTC. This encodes CASSVRVDKNIQYF.

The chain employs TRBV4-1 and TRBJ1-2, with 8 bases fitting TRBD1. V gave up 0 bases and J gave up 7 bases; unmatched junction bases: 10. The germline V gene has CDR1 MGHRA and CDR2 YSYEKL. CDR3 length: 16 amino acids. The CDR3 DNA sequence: TGCGCCAGCAGCCAAGATACGATCCAGGGGGCTTCTGGCTACACCTTC. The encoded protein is CASSQDTIQGASGYTF.

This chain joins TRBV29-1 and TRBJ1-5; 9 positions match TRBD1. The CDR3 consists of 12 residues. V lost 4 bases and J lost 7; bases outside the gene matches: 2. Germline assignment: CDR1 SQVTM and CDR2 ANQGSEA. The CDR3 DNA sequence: TGCAGCGTTGGGGACAGGGACCAGCCCCAGCATTTT. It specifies CSVGDRDQPQHF. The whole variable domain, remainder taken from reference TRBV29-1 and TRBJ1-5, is SAVISQKPSRDICQRGTSLTIQCQVDSQVTMMFWYRQQPGQSLTLIATANQGSEATYESGFVIDKFPISRPNLTFSTLTVSNMSPEDSSIYLCSVGDRDQPQHFGDGTRLSIL.

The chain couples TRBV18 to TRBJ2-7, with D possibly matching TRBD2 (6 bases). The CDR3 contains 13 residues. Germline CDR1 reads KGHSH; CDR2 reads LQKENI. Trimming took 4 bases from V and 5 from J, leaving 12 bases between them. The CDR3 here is CASSRGAGNEQYF. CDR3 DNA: TGTGCCAGCTCACGGGGTGCGGGGAACGAGCAGTACTTC.

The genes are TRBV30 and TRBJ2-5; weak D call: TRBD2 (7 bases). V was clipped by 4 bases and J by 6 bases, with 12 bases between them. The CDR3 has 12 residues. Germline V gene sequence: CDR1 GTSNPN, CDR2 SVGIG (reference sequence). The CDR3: CAWTGEGKTQYF. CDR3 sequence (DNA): TGTGCCTGGACAGGGGAGGGTAAGACCCAGTACTTC.

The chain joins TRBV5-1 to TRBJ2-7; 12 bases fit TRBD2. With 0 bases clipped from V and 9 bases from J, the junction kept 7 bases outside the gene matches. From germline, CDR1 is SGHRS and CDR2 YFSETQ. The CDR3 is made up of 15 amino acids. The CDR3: CASSLASGGASLQYF. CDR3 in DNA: TGCGCCAGCAGCTTGGCTAGCGGGGGGGCGTCTTTGCAGTACTTC.

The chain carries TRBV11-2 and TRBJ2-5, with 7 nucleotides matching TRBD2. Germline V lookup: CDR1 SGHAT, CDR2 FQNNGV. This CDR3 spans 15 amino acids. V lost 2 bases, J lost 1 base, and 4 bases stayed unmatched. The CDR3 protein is CASSLFGGGQETQYF. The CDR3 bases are TGTGCCAGCAGCTTATTCGGCGGGGGCCAAGAGACCCAGTACTTC.